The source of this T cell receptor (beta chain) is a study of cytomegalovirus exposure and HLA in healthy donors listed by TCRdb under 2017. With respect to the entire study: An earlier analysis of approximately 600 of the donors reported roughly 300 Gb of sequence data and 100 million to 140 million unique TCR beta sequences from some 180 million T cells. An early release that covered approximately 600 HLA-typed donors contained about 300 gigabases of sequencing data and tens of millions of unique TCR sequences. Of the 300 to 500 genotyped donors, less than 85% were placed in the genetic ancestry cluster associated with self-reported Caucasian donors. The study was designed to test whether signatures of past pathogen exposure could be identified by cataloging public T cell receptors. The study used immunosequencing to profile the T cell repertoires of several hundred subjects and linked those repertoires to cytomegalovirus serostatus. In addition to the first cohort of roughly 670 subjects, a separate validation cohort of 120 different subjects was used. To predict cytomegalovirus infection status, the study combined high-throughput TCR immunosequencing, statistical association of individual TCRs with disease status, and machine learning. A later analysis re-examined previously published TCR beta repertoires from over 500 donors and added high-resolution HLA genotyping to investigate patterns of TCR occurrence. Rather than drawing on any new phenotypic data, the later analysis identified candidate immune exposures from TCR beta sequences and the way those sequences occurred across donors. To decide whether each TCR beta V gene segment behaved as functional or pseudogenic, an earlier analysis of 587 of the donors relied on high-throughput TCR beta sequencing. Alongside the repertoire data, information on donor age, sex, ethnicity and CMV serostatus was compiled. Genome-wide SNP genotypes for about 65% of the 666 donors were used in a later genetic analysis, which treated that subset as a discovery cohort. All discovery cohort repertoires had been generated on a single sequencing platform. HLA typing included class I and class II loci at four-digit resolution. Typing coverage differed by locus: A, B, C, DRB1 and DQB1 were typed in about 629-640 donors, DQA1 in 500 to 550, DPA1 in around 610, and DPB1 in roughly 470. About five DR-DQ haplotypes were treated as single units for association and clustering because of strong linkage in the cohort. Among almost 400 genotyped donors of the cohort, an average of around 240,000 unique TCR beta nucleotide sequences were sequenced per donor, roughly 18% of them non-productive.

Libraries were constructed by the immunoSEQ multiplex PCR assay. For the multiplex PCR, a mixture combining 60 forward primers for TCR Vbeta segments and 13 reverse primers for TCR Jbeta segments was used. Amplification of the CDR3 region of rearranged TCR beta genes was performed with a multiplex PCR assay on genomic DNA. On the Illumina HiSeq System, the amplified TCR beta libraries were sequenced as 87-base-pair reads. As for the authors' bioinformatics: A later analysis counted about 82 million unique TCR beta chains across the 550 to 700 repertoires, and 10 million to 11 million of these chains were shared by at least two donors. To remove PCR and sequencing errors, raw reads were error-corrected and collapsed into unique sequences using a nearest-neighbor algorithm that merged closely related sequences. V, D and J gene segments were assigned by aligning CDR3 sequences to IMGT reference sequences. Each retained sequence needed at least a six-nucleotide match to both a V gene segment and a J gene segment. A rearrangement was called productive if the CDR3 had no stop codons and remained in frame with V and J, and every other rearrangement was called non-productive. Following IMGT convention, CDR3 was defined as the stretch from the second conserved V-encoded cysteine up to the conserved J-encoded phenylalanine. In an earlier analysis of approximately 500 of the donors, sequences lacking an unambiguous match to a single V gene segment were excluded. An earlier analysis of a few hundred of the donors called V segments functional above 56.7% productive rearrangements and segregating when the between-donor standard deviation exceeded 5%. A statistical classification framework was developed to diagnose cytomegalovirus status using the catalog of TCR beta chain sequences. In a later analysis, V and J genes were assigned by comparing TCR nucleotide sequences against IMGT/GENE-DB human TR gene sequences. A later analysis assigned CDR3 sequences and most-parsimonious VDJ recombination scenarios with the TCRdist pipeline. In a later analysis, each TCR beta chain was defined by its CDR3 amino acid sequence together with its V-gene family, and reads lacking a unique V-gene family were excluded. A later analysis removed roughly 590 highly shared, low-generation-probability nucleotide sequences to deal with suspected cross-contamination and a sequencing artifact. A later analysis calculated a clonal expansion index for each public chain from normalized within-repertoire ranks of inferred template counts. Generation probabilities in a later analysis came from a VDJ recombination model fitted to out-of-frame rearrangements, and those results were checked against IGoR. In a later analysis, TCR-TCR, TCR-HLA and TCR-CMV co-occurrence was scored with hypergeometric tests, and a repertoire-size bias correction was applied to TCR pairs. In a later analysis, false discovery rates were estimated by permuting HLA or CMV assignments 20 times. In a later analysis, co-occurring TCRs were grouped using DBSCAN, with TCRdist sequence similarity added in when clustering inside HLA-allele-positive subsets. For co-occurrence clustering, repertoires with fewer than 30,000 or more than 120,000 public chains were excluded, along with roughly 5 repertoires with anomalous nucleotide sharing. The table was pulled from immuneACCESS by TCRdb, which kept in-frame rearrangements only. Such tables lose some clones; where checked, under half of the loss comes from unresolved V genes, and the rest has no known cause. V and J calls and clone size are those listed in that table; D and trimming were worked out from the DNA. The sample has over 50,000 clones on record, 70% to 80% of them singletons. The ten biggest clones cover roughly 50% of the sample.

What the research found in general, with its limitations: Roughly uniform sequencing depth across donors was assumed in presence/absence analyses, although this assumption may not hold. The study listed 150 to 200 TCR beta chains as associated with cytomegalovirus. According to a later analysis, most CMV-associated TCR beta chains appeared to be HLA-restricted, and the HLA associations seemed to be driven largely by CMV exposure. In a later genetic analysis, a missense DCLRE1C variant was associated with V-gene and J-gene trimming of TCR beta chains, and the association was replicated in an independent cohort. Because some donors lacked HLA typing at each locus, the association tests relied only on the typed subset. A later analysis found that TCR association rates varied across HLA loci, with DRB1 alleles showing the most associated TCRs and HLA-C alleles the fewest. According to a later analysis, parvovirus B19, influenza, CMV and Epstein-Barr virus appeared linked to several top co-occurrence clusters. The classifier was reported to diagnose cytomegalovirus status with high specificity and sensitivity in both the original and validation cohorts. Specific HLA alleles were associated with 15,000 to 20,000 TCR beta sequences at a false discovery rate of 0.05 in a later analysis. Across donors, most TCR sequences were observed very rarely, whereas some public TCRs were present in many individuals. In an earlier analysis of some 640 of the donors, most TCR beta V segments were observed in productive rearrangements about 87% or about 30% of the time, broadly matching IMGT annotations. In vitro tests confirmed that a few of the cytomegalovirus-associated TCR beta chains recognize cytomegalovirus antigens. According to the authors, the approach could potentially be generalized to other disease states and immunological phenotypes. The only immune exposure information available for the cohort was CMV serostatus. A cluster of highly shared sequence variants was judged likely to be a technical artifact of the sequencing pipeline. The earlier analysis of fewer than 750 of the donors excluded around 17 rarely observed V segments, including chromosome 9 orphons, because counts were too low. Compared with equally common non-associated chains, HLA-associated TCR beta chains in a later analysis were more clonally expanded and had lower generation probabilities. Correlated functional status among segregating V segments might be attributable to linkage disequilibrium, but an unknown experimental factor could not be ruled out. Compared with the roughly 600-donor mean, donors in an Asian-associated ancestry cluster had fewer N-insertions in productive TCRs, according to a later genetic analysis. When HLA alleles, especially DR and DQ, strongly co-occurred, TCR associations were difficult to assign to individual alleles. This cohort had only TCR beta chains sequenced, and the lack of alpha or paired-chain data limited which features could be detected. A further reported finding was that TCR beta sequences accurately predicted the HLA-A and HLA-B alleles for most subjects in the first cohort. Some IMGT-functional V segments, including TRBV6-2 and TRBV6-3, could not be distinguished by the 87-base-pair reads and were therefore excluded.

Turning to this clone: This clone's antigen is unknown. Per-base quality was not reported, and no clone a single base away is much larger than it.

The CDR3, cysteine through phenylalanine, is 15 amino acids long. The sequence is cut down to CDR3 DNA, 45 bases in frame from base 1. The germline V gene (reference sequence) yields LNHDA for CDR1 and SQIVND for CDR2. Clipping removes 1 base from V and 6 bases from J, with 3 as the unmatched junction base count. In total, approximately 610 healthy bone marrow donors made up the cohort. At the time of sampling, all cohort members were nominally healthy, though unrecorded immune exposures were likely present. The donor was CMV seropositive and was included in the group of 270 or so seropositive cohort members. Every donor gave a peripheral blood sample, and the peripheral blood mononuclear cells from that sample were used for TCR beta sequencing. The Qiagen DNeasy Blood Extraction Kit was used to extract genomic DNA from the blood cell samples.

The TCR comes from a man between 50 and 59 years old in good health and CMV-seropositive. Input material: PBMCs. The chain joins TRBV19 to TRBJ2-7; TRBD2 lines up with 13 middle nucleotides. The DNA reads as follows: TGTGCCAGTAGTATAGGGACTAGCGGGAGAAGCGAGCAGTACTTC. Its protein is CASSIGTSGRSEQYF.